The 11 T cell receptor beta chains below were found in one sample sequenced in a study of OX40 agonist ivuxolimab in advanced cancers. Some clones are missing from TCRdb's copy, which holds only in-frame ones; the method was immunoSEQ multiplex PCR. This sample has some 37,000 clones, with about 78% found just once. The sample consisted of CD4+ or CD8+ T cells sorted from blood, taken in a trial of the OX40 agonist ivuxolimab. These receptors originate from an adult with an advanced solid tumor such as melanoma, head and neck, liver or kidney cancer.

This chain joins TRBV5-4 and TRBJ2-7, with D possibly TRBD1 on 5 matching bases. CDR1 and CDR2 (germline): SGHNT, YYREEE (reference sequence). CDR3 length: 15 amino acids. V lost 3 bases, J lost 3 bases, and 16 bases lay in between. CDR3 in amino acids: CASSSPGQGVYEQYF. The CDR3 DNA sequence: TGTGCCAGCAGCTCGCCCGGACAAGGGGTCTACGAGCAGTACTTC.

This rearrangement joins TRBV27 to TRBJ1-5, with 9 bases fitting TRBD1. V gave up 9 bases and J gave up 12 bases; unmatched junction bases: 9. CDR3 length equals 12 residues. Germline CDR1 MNHEY, CDR2 SMNVEV (reference sequence). This CDR3 is CASDRGGLDQHF. The CDR3 nucleotides read TGTGCCAGTGACAGGGGGGGATTAGACCAGCATTTT.

The rearrangement uses TRBV2 and TRBJ2-4; 7 bases line up with TRBD1. The J segment lost 5 bases and the V segment lost 6 bases, leaving 10 bases of the junction unmatched. Germline CDR1 reads SNHLY; CDR2 reads FYNNEI. The CDR3 is made up of 15 amino acids. CDR3 DNA sequence: TGTGCCAGCAGGAACGGACAGGTCCGAGAAAACATTCAGTACTTC. This translates into CASRNGQVRENIQYF.

This clone has only one observation. The J gene is TRBJ2-1, the V gene TRBV27, with 7 bases aligning to TRBD2. V gave up 5 bases and J gave up 1 base; unmatched junction bases: 11. Per the germline V gene, CDR1 is MNHEY and CDR2 is SMNVEV (reference sequence). The length of the CDR3 is 17 residues. The CDR3, as DNA: TGTGCCAGCAGTCCTCGGGAGGTGCCGGGATCCTACAATGAGCAGTTCTTC. It codes for CASSPREVPGSYNEQFF.

This chain's CDR3 is CASSASSGSTDTQYF. CDR3 DNA sequence: TGTGCCAGCAGCGCCTCTAGCGGTTCCACAGATACGCAGTATTTT. The chain is built from TRBV7-6 and TRBJ2-3; TRBD2 matches at 7 bases. Germline loops: CDR1 SGHVS, CDR2 FNYEAQ. This CDR3 has 15 amino acids. J lost 2 bases, V lost 5 bases, and 7 bases had no gene match.

The chain joins TRBV27 to TRBJ2-7, with a tentative D call TRBD1 (5 bases). The length of the CDR3 is 14 residues. The V end lost 5 bases, the J end lost 3 bases, and 14 bases lay between the germline ends. Germline CDR1 and CDR2: MNHEY and SMNVEV (reference sequence). The CDR3 DNA follows: TGTGCCAGCAGTCCAAAGACAGATAACTACGAGCAGTACTTC. Translation: CASSPKTDNYEQYF.

The chain carries TRBV27 and TRBJ2-7; D may be TRBD1 (5 bases). The V and J ends lost 2 bases and 4 bases respectively, with 15 bases between them. The CDR3 extends over 15 amino acids. The germline gives CDR1 MNHEY, CDR2 SMNVEV (reference sequence). This chain's CDR3 is CASSLALGQGYEQYF. The CDR3 nucleotides read TGTGCCAGCAGTTTAGCCTTGGGCCAGGGATACGAGCAGTACTTC.

CDR3 sequence: CASSYPTVWDGYTF. For the CDR3, the DNA is TGTGCCAGCAGCTACCCGACAGTGTGGGATGGCTACACCTTC. The chain is built from TRBV5-6 and TRBJ1-2; possible D gene TRBD1, 5 bases. V lost 3 bases and J 6 bases, leaving 15 bases between the germline ends. The CDR3 length is 14 residues. The germline V gene encodes CDR1 SGHDT and CDR2 YYEEEE.

This clone was found once. This rearrangement joins TRBV5-8 to TRBJ2-7, with TRBD1 matching 11 bases. The germline V gene encodes CDR1 SGHTS and CDR2 YDEGEE. With V trimmed by 6 bases and J by 3 bases, 5 bases remained unmatched. The CDR3 spans 14 residues. As DNA, the CDR3 is TGTGCCAGCACTTGGACAGGGGGCGGCTACGAGCAGTACTTC. The encoded protein is CASTWTGGGYEQYF.

V gene TRBV9 combines with J gene TRBJ2-2; no definite D call. The V and J ends lost 4 bases and 2 bases respectively, with 3 bases between them. The CDR3 length is 12 residues. Germline CDR1 is SGDLS and CDR2 is YYNGEE. The CDR3 protein is CASSPNTGELFF. As DNA, the CDR3 is TGTGCCAGCAGCCCCAACACCGGGGAGCTGTTTTTT.

This clone was seen more than once but under ten times. The chain joins TRBV9 to TRBJ2-1, with TRBD2 matching over 11 bases. The V segment lost 3 bases and the J segment 8 bases; nucleotides outside the gene matches: 10. This CDR3 region has 16 residues. Germline CDR1 and CDR2: SGDLS and YYNGEE. The CDR3 region is CASSAASGGPFDEQFF. DNA of the CDR3: TGTGCCAGCAGCGCCGCTAGCGGGGGGCCTTTTGATGAGCAGTTCTTC.